The 4 T cell receptor beta chains reported below all come from one sample, sequenced in a study of control samples from healthy donors and cancer patients. This table comes from immunoSEQ multiplex PCR, and its TCRdb copy is limited to in-frame clones, with some not included. The data hold tens of thousands of clones, with 83% observed a single time. Sequencing input: blood. Every receptor here comes from a man aged 60 to 69 in good health.

The chain links TRBV19 to TRBJ1-2; 8 positions match TRBD1. CDR3 size: 13 residues. CDR1 and CDR2 (germline): LNHDA, SQIVND (reference sequence). V trimming: 6 bases; J trimming: 7 bases; junction bases outside the gene matches: 7. This chain's CDR3 is CASSETGGSGYTF. CDR3 DNA sequence: TGTGCCAGTAGCGAAACAGGGGGTTCTGGCTACACCTTC.

The rearrangement links TRBV6-5 to TRBJ2-7; the D gene is possibly TRBD2 (5 bases). The germline V gene has CDR1 MNHEY and CDR2 SVGAGI. This CDR3 spans 14 amino acids. V was pared by 6 bases and J by 0 bases, with 12 bases between. The CDR3 spells CASRPSGSSYEQYF. CDR3 nucleotide sequence: TGTGCCAGCAGACCATCGGGGTCCTCCTACGAGCAGTACTTC.

The rearrangement links TRBV7-2 to TRBJ2-1, with 15 positions matching TRBD2. The ends lost 4 bases at V and 7 bases at J; junction bases unmatched: 5. The CDR3 covers 16 residues. The germline V gene has CDR1 SGHTA and CDR2 FQGNSA. CDR3 residues: CASSSRTSGGVNEQFF. The CDR3 DNA follows: TGTGCCAGCAGCTCCCGGACTAGCGGGGGGGTAAATGAGCAGTTCTTC.

Only a few counts were recorded for this clone. The chain uses TRBV5-8 and TRBJ2-2, with D possibly matching TRBD1 (6 bases). V dropped 4 bases and J dropped 1 base, with 11 bases sitting between them. CDR1 SGHTS and CDR2 YDEGEE come from the germline V gene. The CDR3 consists of 15 residues. CDR3 DNA: TGTGCCAGCAGCCCACAGGGATTGAACACCGGGGAGCTGTTTTTT. Protein: CASSPQGLNTGELFF.